This T cell receptor beta chain was identified during a study of blood T cell repertoires in COVID-19. Across the whole study: Collection of acute and convalescent COVID-19 samples took place in the United States, Italy and Spain. PBMCs, B-cell-depleted T cells, or T cells provided the cDNA or gDNA that made up the material.

In the authors' methods: Amplification of reference gene primers was used by the study to estimate nucleated cell counts. The method was immunoSEQ multiplex PCR; TCRdb's version includes in-frame clones alone and lacks a portion of them. V and J calls and clone size are copied from that table; D and trimming were computed from the DNA. The sample lists around 230,000 clones; 75% to 90% were seen once. The CDR3 consists of 12 residues. Per the germline V gene, CDR1 is LGHDT and CDR2 is YNNKEL (reference sequence). Trimming shortened V by 4 bases and J by 13 bases, and 16 bases separated the two germline ends.

The TCR sequence derives from a man aged 40-49 years with acute or convalescent COVID-19. Sequenced sample: peripheral blood. The chain combines TRBV3-1 (or the pseudogene TRBV3-2) with TRBJ1-2; no clear D gene. The CDR3 region is CASSPTSGILTF. Written as DNA, the CDR3 is TGTGCCAGCAGCCCCACGTCAGGCATCCTCACCTTC.